This note documents a single TCR beta chain sequence. This sample was included in a study of control samples from healthy donors and cancer patients. Profiled with immunoSEQ multiplex PCR; TCRdb holds only in-frame clones, not every one. The repertoire holds 100,000 to 150,000 clones, with about 90% as singletons. This CDR3 comprises 16 residues. Germline V gene sequence: CDR1 SGHNT, CDR2 YENEEA. Trimming left V 3 bases short and J 0 bases short, with 11 bases between. The source of this sequence is a man aged 18 to 29 in good health. The sequenced sample consisted of blood. The chain combines TRBV11-3 with TRBJ2-2; no clear D gene. The CDR3 is CASSLMAGANTGELFF. For the CDR3, the DNA is TGTGCCAGCAGCTTGATGGCAGGTGCGAACACCGGGGAGCTGTTTTTT. Complete variable domain (other parts from reference TRBV11-3 and TRBJ2-2): EAGVVQSPRYKIIEKKQPVAFWCNPISGHNTLYWYLQNLGQGPELLIRYENEEAVDDSQLPKDRFSAERLKGVDSTLKIQPAELGDSAVYLCASSLMAGANTGELFFGEGSRLTVL.